Given below is one TCR beta chain in context. Treatment specified: around 19 received Ad26.COV2.S at low or high dose, single or two shots; about 5 received placebo; per-sample allocation not given. Day 63 following the first vaccine or placebo injection was when the samples were taken. Expressing Wuhan-strain SARS-CoV-2 spike, an Ad26 vector served as the vaccine. This entry comes from a study of Ad26.COV2.S vaccination and SARS-CoV-2 variants. Profiled with immunoSEQ multiplex PCR; TCRdb holds only in-frame clones, not every one. The table includes 350,000 to 500,000 clones, roughly 88% detected once. This specimen consisted of peripheral blood, obtained in a trial of Ad26.COV2.S vaccine versus placebo. This TCR came from a person aged 18-60 years who received the Ad26.COV2.S COVID-19 vaccine or a placebo.

Here the CDR3 reads CASSPEQGGVSGNTIYF. The CDR3 DNA reads as TGTGCCAGCAGCCCGGAACAGGGAGGTGTCTCTGGAAACACCATATATTTT. The V call is TRBV4-2, the J call TRBJ1-3, with a weak D call TRBD1 (6 bases). The CDR3 contains 17 residues. Germline V gene sequence: CDR1 LGHNA, CDR2 YNFKEQ. Trimming shortened V by 4 bases and J by 0 bases, and 16 bases separated the two germline ends.